The 21 T cell receptor beta chains below come from one sample, sequenced in a study of cytomegalovirus exposure and HLA in healthy donors. 13 Jbeta primers and 60 Vbeta primers were used for the PCR. Method: immunoSEQ multiplex PCR; TCRdb's copy keeps in-frame clones and lacks some. Among over 120,000 clones listed, approximately 84% were seen once. Sequencing used PBMCs. These TCRs come from a young man in good health and CMV-seropositive.

This rearrangement joins TRBV18 to TRBJ2-7, with a tentative D call TRBD2 (6 bases). The germline CDR1 and CDR2 sequences are KGHSH and LQKENI. The CDR3 loop spans 15 amino acids. Trimming removed 3 bases from V and 4 bases from J, with 16 bases in between. CDR3: CASSPTGEVQYEQYF. The CDR3 nucleotides are TGTGCCAGCTCACCCACGGGGGAAGTCCAATACGAGCAGTACTTC.

The J gene is TRBJ2-7, the V gene TRBV6-5; tentative D call: TRBD2 (7 bases). Germline V gene data show CDR1 as MNHEY and CDR2 as SVGAGI. The CDR3 length is 16 residues. Trimming shortened V by 0 bases and J by 5 bases, and 17 bases separated the two germline ends. Here the CDR3 reads CASSYSKWGGPHEQYF. Written as DNA, the CDR3 is TGTGCCAGCAGTTACTCGAAGTGGGGGGGCCCCCACGAGCAGTACTTC.

This chain joins TRBV18 and TRBJ2-1, with 10 bases lining up with TRBD2. The CDR3 has 16 residues. Germline V gene lookup returns CDR1 KGHSH and CDR2 LQKENI. After removal of 3 bases from V and 3 bases from J, the junction contained 5 bases not matched to a gene. The CDR3 nucleotides read TGTGCCAGCTCACCTGGGGGGACTAGCGACTACAATGAGCAGTTCTTC. Residues: CASSPGGTSDYNEQFF.

The genes are TRBV19 and TRBJ2-6, with D possibly TRBD1 on 6 matching bases. With 5 bases removed from V and 0 bases from J, the gap between germline ends came to 17 bases. CDR3 length equals 18 residues. Germline V gene lookup returns CDR1 LNHDA and CDR2 SQIVND (reference sequence). CDR3 bases: TGTGCCAGTAGTTCAAGGGCAGGGGCGATCTCTGGGGCCAACGTCCTGACTTTC. This gives the protein CASSSRAGAISGANVLTF.

This sequence joins TRBV6-5 and TRBJ2-7, with TRBD2 matching over 7 bases. The CDR3 has 15 amino acids. Trimming cost V 0 bases and J 2 bases; bases outside gene matches: 4. Germline CDR1 and CDR2: MNHEY and SVGAGI. Here the CDR3 DNA reads TGTGCCAGCAGTTACTCCCTAGCGGAGACCTACGAGCAGTACTTC. It specifies CASSYSLAETYEQYF.

V usage is TRBV9 and J usage is TRBJ2-7; 10 nucleotides line up with TRBD1. This CDR3 region has 15 residues. The germline CDR1 and CDR2 sequences are SGDLS and YYNGEE. V lost 3 bases, J lost 4 bases, and 7 bases stayed unmatched. This CDR3 is CASSEGPGQGYEQYF. CDR3 nucleotide sequence: TGTGCCAGCAGCGAGGGACCGGGACAGGGGTACGAGCAGTACTTC.

This clone came up once. The CDR3 coding sequence is TGTGCCAGCAGCAAAGAGAGACTAGCGGGGGAACTGATTGATACGCAGTATTTT. Translating it yields CASSKERLAGELIDTQYF. The genes are TRBV21-1 and TRBJ2-3; the DNA was not used to check the table's D call, TRBD2. TRBV21-1 is classified as a pseudogene. The CDR3 consists of 18 residues.

This clone was seen just once. V and J are TRBV28 and TRBJ2-3, with 9 bases identical to TRBD2. Germline V gene data show CDR1 as MDHEN and CDR2 as SYDVKM. J gave up 5 bases and V 5 bases, and 11 bases lay outside the gene matches. CDR3 size: 16 residues. The DNA of the CDR3 is TGTGCCAGCAGTCTCAATAGCGGGAGATCGGGAGATACGCAGTATTTT. It yields the protein CASSLNSGRSGDTQYF.

In its sample, this clone was seen a few times. The rearrangement links TRBV6-5 to TRBJ2-7; possibly TRBD1 for D (5 bases). V shed 2 bases and J shed 6 bases, with 8 bases lying between them. CDR3 length: 12 residues. Germline V lookup: CDR1 MNHEY, CDR2 SVGAGI. The CDR3 is CASSYRGGEQYF. CDR3 bases: TGTGCCAGCAGTTACAGGGGCGGCGAGCAGTACTTC.

The chain uses TRBV11-2 and TRBJ1-6, with a weak D call TRBD1 (5 bases). This CDR3 has 16 residues. From germline, CDR1 is SGHAT and CDR2 FQNNGV. V was shortened by 1 base and J by 6 bases, with 13 bases between the two germline ends. The CDR3 loop reads CASSLARPGFNSPLHF. In DNA form, the CDR3 reads TGTGCCAGCAGCTTAGCTCGGCCAGGGTTTAATTCACCCCTCCACTTT.

For this clone: It is likely a read error, because the conserved phenylalanine at the end of the CDR3 is missing. The genes are TRBV28 and TRBJ2-7; perhaps TRBD1 as D (6 bases). The CDR3 runs 13 residues. Trimming shortened V by 6 bases and J by 2 bases, and 11 bases separated the two germline ends. CDR1 MDHEN and CDR2 SYDVKM come from the germline V gene. Here the CDR3 DNA reads TGTGCCAGCAGGGACAGCCTTCCCTACGAGCAGTACCTC. This codes for CASRDSLPYEQYL.

This chain uses TRBV5-4 with TRBJ2-7; D is possibly TRBD1 (6 bases). Germline CDR1 reads SGHNT; CDR2 reads YYREEE (reference sequence). CDR3 length equals 12 residues. Trimming took off 4 bases at V and 3 bases at J, with 8 bases between the two ends. CDR3 protein: CASSIGGYEQYF. As DNA, the CDR3 is TGTGCCAGCAGCATAGGGGGCTACGAGCAGTACTTC.

This clone was detected once. The rearrangement uses TRBV7-2 and TRBJ2-1; 8 nucleotides agree with TRBD2. Losses at the gene ends were 6 bases for V and 2 bases for J; bases not matched to a gene: 6. The CDR3 extends over 15 amino acids. Germline-derived CDR1 and CDR2 are SGHTA and FQGNSA. The CDR3 spells CASRLRREAYNEQFF. In nucleotides, the CDR3 is TGTGCCAGCAGGCTCAGGCGGGAGGCCTACAATGAGCAGTTCTTC.

This chain uses TRBV5-8 with TRBJ2-5, with D uncertain. The CDR3 contains 14 residues. V was pared by 0 bases and J by 1 base, with 7 bases between. Germline V CDR1 and CDR2: SGHTS, YDEGEE. The CDR3 DNA reads TGTGCCAGCAGCTTGGCACCTATCCAAGAGACCCAGTACTTC. As protein: CASSLAPIQETQYF.

The chain uses TRBV7-9 and TRBJ2-5, with D unclear. This CDR3 has 14 residues. V was cut by 6 bases and J by 0 bases, with 11 bases left in between. The germline CDR1 and CDR2 sequences are SEHNR and FQNEAQ (reference sequence). The CDR3 DNA is TGTGCCAGCAGACAGAAGGCCAACCAAGAGACCCAGTACTTC. It translates to CASRQKANQETQYF.

This clone has more than one count but fewer than ten. The rearrangement joins TRBV10-2 to TRBJ1-6, with D unresolved. The CDR3 has 13 residues. Per germline, CDR1 WSHSY and CDR2 SAAADI. The V end lost 4 bases, the J end lost 10 bases, and 11 bases lay between the germline ends. CDR3 DNA sequence: TGCGCCAGCAGTGGAGACATTCCCTCACCCCTCCACTTT. It translates to CASSGDIPSPLHF.

The CDR3 is CASSLRDARGTGELFF. CDR3 nucleotide sequence: TGTGCCAGCAGCTTAAGGGATGCCCGGGGGACCGGGGAGCTGTTTTTT. The J gene is TRBJ2-2, the V gene TRBV7-3; a possible D gene is TRBD2 (6 bases). The CDR3 has 16 residues. Germline loops: CDR1 SGHTA, CDR2 FQGTGA. V was shortened by 1 base and J by 5 bases, with 14 bases between the two germline ends.

This clone was seen a handful of times. This rearrangement joins TRBV5-4 to TRBJ1-6; 9 nucleotides line up with TRBD1. V shed 3 bases and J 8 bases; nucleotides not matched to a gene: 3. This CDR3 comprises 14 residues. Germline values: CDR1 SGHNT, CDR2 YYREEE (reference sequence). The CDR3 loop reads CASSSRTGDSPLHF. The CDR3 nucleotides read TGTGCCAGCAGCTCCAGGACAGGGGATTCACCCCTCCACTTT. Supplemented by reference TRBV5-4 and TRBJ1-6, the full variable domain reads ETGVTQSPTHLIKTRGQQVTLRCSSQSGHNTVSWYQQALGQGPQFIFQYYREEENGRGNFPPRFSGLQFPNYSSELNVNALELDDSALYLCASSSRTGDSPLHFGNGTRLTVT.

The chain couples TRBV13 to TRBJ2-7; D is perhaps TRBD2 (6 bases). The CDR3 sequence is 13 residues long. V lost 4 bases to trimming and J lost 4 bases, with 11 bases between them. CDR1 and CDR2 from the germline V gene are PRHDT and FYEKMQ (reference sequence). Here the CDR3 reads CASSSTGAYEQYF. DNA of the CDR3: TGTGCCAGCAGCTCGACGGGAGCATACGAGCAGTACTTC. Drawing the rest from reference TRBV13 and TRBJ2-7, the complete variable domain is AAGVIQSPRHLIKEKRETATLKCYPIPRHDTVYWYQQGPGQDPQFLISFYEKMQSDKGSIPDRFSAQQFSDYHSELNMSSLELGDSALYFCASSSTGAYEQYFGPGTRLTVT.

The chain combines TRBV29-1 with TRBJ2-4, with TRBD2 matching 7 bases. Germline V gene sequence: CDR1 SQVTM, CDR2 ANQGSEA. The length of the CDR3 is 17 residues. Trimming at V came to 0 bases and at J to 2 bases, leaving 10 bases not matched to a gene. The CDR3 spells CSVEDRGLAVTKNIQYF. Here the CDR3 DNA reads TGCAGCGTTGAAGATCGGGGCCTAGCGGTAACCAAAAACATTCAGTACTTC.

This chain links TRBV6-4 with TRBJ1-1; 9 bases line up with TRBD1. The J segment lost 2 bases and the V segment lost 0 bases, leaving 1 base of the junction unmatched. The CDR3 totals 15 residues. Germline V gene data show CDR1 as MRHNA and CDR2 as SNTAGT. The CDR3 loop is CASSDSTGGNTEAFF. CDR3 in DNA: TGTGCCAGCAGTGACTCGACAGGGGGAAACACTGAAGCTTTCTTT.